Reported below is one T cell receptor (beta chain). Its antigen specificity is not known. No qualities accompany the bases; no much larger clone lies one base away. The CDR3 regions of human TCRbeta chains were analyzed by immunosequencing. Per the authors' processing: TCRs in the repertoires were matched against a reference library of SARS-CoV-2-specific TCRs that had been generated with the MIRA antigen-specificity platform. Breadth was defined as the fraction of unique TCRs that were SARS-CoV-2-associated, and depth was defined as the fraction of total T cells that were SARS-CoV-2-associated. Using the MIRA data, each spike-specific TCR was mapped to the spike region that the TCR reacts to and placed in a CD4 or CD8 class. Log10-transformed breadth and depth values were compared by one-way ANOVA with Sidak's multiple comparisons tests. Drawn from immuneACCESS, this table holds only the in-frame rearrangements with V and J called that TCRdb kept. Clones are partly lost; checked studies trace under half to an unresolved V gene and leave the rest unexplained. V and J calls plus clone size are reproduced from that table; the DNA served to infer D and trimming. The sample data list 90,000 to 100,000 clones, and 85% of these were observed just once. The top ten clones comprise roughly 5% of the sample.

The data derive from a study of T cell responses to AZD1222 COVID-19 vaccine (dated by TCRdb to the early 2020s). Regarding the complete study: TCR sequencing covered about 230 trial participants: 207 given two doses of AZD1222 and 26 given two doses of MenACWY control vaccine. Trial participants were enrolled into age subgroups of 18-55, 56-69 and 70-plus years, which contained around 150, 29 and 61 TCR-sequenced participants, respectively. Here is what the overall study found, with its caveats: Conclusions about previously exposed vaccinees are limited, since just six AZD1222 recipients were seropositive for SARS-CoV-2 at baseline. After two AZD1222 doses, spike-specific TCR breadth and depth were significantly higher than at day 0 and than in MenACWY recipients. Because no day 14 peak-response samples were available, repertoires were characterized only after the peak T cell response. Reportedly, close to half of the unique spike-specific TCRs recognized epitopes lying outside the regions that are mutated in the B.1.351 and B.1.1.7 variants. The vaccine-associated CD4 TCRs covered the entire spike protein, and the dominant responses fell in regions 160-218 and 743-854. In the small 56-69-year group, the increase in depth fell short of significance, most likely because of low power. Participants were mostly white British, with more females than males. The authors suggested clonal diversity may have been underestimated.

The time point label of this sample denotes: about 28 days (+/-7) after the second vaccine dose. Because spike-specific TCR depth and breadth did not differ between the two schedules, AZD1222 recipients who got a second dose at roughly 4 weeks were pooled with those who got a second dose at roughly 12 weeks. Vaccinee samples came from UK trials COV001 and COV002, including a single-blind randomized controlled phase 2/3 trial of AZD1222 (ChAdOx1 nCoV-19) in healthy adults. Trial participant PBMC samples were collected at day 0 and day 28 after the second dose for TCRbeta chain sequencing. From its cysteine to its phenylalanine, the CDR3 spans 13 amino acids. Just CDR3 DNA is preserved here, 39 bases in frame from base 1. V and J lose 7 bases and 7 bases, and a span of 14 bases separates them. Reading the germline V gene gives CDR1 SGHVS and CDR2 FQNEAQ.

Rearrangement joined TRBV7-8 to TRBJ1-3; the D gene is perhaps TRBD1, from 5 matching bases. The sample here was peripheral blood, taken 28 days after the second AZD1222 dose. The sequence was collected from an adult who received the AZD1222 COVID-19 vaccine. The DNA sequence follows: TGTGCCAGCATGAACCTCGCAGGGAACACCATATATTTT. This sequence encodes CASMNLAGNTIYF.